The clone carrying this T cell receptor beta chain is a singleton in its sample. Its target is not known. This specimen includes other DNA sequences encoding the same CDR3. Original methodology: Filtering was not the same, since immunoSEQ gave junction-only sequences without quality scores. Sequencing was performed with immunoSEQ multiplex PCR; in TCRdb, only in-frame clones are kept and a portion is missing. The V and J calls and clone size were taken over from that table, and D and trimming were inferred from the DNA. The data contain around 2,100,000 clones, about 94% of them singletons. These data originate in a study of shared clonotypes between healthy human individuals. Study-level findings and limits: Generation probability values for non-shared clonotypes were lower than those for clonotypes shared by all four donors.

The naive CD8 population came from CD45RO-negative cells selected for CCR7, without terminally differentiated effector memory CD45RA+ cells. Study donors comprised healthy, HIV-negative adults devoid of recent acute infection or vaccination. This receptor was taken from a man aged 18 to 29 in good health. The material sequenced was naive CD8+ T cells sorted from blood.

The CDR3 protein is CASSYGEDTQYF. In DNA, the CDR3 is TGTGCCAGCAGTTACGGGGAAGATACGCAGTATTTT. This rearrangement joins TRBV6-6 to TRBJ2-3; D unclear. The CDR3 is 12 residues long. CDR1 and CDR2 (germline): MNHNY, SVGAGI (reference sequence). V was trimmed by 2 bases and J by 5 bases, leaving 5 bases between them.